A selection of T cell receptor beta chains follows, all from one sample in a study of Graves' ophthalmopathy and Graves' hyperthyroidism. In TCRdb, the multiplex PCR reads were re-called with MiXCR into one record per CDR3 protein. The sample consists of some 380,000 distinct CDR3 sequences, 15% to 17% of them appearing once. The sequenced sample was peripheral blood. These receptors were taken from a woman younger than 30 with stable Graves' hyperthyroidism. CDR3s include the opening cysteine and the closing phenylalanine or tryptophan.

j_call,v_call,cdr3_length,cdr3_aa
TRBJ1-2,TRBV6-1,12,CASSATYYGYTF
TRBJ1-1,TRBV25-1,14,CASSERLKGTEAFF
TRBJ1-5,TRBV24-1,14,CATSDETGVQPQHF
TRBJ1-5,TRBV12-3/TRBV12-4,18,CASSRGREGGLINQPQHF
TRBJ1-1,TRBV28,15,CASSSAPGENTEAFF
TRBJ2-7,TRBV29-1,14,CSVYPPDRVVEQYF
TRBJ2-7,TRBV6-1,12,CASRGGFYEQYF
TRBJ2-6,TRBV12-3/TRBV12-4,15,CASSLSGFGANVLTF
TRBJ1-2,TRBV7-2,18,CASSLASGKTGNLYGYTF
TRBJ1-5,TRBV28,12,CASNLGNQPQHF
TRBJ1-1,TRBV6-2/TRBV6-3,11,CATDRGTEAFF
TRBJ2-5,TRBV7-9,14,CASSAGLARETQYF
TRBJ1-2,TRBV6-1,16,CASSDWNFRDTDGYTF
TRBJ2-5,TRBV7-2,13,CASSFSTLETQYF
TRBJ1-2,TRBV4-2,15,CASSQEIGIGYGYTF
TRBJ2-7,TRBV9,15,CASSVVASPLYEQYF
TRBJ1-5,TRBV12-3/TRBV12-4,12,CASSFTMGPQHF
TRBJ1-1,TRBV5-6,16,CASSFRGGHMNTEAFF
TRBJ2-7,TRBV27,15,CASSWGRGDSYEQYF
TRBJ1-2,TRBV19,13,CASSWDRQPGYTF
TRBJ2-7,TRBV20-1,12,CSANQGAYEQYF
TRBJ1-1,TRBV6-5,13,CASSYSREGQTFF
TRBJ1-3,TRBV6-2/TRBV6-3,18,CASSYRLPGQGAGNTIYF
TRBJ1-1,TRBV5-1,13,CASSLGGVAEAFF
TRBJ2-5,TRBV18,15,CASSPSSANQETQYF
TRBJ1-1,TRBV7-3,11,CASSNGKGAFF
TRBJ1-5,TRBV6-1,16,CASRPNPGGKGQPQHF
TRBJ2-2,TRBV5-1,15,CASSSGHTPTGELFF
TRBJ1-2,TRBV5-1,15,CASSPGTGPNDGYTF
TRBJ1-2,TRBV7-2,12,CASTTLGPRYTF
TRBJ1-1,TRBV9,15,CASSSTDGLNTEAFF
TRBJ2-3,TRBV7-8,16,CASMGLIHFGTDTQYF
TRBJ1-1,TRBV3-1,15,CASSHARGGNTEAFF
TRBJ1-3,TRBV18,16,CASSRLLTGSGNTIYF
TRBJ1-3,TRBV11-2,15,CASSPLGRGGNTIYF
TRBJ2-2,TRBV12-3/TRBV12-4,19,CASSLGLGRGSANTGELFF
TRBJ1-2,TRBV3-1,19,CASSRSQGRNRAANYGYTF